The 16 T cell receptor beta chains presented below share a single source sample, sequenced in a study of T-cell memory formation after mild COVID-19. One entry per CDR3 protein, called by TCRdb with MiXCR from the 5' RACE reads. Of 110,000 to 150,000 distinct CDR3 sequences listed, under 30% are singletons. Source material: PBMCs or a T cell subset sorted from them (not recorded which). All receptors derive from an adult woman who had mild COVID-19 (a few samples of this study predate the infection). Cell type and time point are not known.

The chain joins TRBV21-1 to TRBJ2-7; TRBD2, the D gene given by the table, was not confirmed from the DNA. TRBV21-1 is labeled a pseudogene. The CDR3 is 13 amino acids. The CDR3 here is CASSSPSPDEQYF. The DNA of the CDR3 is TGTGCCAGCAGCAGCCCTAGTCCGGACGAGCAGTACTTC.

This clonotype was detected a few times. For the CDR3, the DNA is TGCGCCAGCAGCTTGGGGGACGGCATGAACACTGAAGCTTTCTTT. Translated: CASSLGDGMNTEAFF. V and J are TRBV5-1 and TRBJ1-1; D possibly corresponds to TRBD1 (5 bases). V shed 0 bases and J shed 0 bases, with 9 bases lying between them. The germline gives CDR1 SGHRS, CDR2 YFSETQ. The CDR3 totals 15 residues. The complete variable domain, with remaining parts taken from reference TRBV5-1 and TRBJ1-1, reads KAGVTQTPRYLIKTRGQQVTLSCSPISGHRSVSWYQQTPGQGLQFLFEYFSETQRNKGNFPGRFSGRQFSNSRSEMNVSTLELGDSALYLCASSLGDGMNTEAFFGQGTRLTVV.

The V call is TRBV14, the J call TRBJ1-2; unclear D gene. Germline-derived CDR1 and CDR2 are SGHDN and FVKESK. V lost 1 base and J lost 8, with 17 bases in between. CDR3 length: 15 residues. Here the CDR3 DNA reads TGTGCCAGCAGCCAAGGATCGGGATTCCAGATAGGCTACACCTTC. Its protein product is CASSQGSGFQIGYTF.

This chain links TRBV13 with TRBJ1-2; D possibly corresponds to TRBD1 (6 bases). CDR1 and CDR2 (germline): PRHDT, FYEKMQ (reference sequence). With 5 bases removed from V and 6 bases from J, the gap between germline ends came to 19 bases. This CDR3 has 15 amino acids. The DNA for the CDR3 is TGTGCCAGCAGCCCCGGGGCAGGGGCCGGAGATGGCTACACCTTC. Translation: CASSPGAGAGDGYTF.

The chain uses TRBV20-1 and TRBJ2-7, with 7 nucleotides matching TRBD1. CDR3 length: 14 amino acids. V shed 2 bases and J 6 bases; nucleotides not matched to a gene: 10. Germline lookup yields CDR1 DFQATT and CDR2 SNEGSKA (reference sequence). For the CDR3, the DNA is TGCAGTGCTAGAAACCCGGGACAGCCGGTCGAGCAGTACTTC. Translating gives CSARNPGQPVEQYF.

In nucleotides, the CDR3 is TGTGCCAGCAGCTTAGGCCTCGGACTAAGTGACAATGAGCAGTTCTTC. It codes for CASSLGLGLSDNEQFF. The rearrangement links TRBV7-3 to TRBJ2-1, with a tentative D call TRBD2 (6 bases). This CDR3 contains 16 residues. Trimming left V 2 bases short and J 5 bases short, with 16 bases between. Germline V CDR1 and CDR2: SGHTA, FQGTGA.

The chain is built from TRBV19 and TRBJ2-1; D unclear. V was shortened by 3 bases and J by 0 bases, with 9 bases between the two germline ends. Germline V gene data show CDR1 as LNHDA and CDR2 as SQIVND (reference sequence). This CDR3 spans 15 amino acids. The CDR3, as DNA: TGTGCCAGTAGTATCACGAAGAGCTCCTACAATGAGCAGTTCTTC. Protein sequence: CASSITKSSYNEQFF.

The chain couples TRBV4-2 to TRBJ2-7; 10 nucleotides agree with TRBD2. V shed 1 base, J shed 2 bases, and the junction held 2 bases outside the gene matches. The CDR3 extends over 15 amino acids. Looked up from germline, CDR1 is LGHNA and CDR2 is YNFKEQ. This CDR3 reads CASSQGGTSAYEQYF. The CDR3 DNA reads TGTGCCAGCAGCCAAGGAGGGACTAGCGCCTACGAGCAGTACTTC.

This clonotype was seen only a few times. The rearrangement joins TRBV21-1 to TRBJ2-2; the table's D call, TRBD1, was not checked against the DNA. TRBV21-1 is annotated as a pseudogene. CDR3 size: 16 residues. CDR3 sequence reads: CASSKRGERRAGELFF. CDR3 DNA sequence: TGTGCCAGCAGCAAAAGGGGCGAACGGAGGGCCGGGGAGCTGTTTTTT.

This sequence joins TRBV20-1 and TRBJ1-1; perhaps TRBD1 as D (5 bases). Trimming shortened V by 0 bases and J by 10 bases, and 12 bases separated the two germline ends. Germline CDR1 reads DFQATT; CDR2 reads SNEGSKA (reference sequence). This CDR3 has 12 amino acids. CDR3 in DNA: TGCAGTGCTAGAGATCGTATCGACAGAGCTTTCTTT. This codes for CSARDRIDRAFF.

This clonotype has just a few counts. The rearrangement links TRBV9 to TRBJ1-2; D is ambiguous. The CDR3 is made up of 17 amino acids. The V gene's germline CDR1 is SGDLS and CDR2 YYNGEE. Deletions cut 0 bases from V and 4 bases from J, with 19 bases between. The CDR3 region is CASSVAQVAQDSYGYTF. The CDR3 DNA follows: TGTGCCAGCAGCGTAGCTCAGGTAGCGCAAGATAGCTATGGCTACACCTTC.

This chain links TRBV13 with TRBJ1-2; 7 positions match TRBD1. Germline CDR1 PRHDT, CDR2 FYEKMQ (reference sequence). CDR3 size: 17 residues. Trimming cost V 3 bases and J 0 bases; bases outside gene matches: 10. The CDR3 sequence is CASSLLWSQGANYGYTF. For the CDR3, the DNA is TGTGCCAGCAGCTTGTTATGGAGCCAGGGGGCTAACTATGGCTACACCTTC.

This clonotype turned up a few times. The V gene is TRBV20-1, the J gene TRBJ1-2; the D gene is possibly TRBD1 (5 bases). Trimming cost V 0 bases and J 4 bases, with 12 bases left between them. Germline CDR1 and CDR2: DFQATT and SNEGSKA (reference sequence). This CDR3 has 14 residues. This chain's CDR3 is CSARDPGYGYGYTF. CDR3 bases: TGCAGTGCTAGAGACCCAGGGTACGGCTATGGCTACACCTTC.

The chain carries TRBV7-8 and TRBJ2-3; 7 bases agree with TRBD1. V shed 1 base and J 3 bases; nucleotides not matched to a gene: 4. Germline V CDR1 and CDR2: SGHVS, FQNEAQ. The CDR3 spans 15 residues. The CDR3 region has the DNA TGTGCCAGCAGCTTAGGAACAGGGGATACAGATACGCAGTATTTT. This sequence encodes CASSLGTGDTDTQYF.

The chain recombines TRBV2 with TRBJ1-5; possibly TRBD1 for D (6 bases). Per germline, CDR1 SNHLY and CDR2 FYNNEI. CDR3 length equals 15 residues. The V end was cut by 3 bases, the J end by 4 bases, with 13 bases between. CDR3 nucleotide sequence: TGTGCCAGCAGTGATACCCGCCAGGGGAATCAGCCCCAGCATTTT. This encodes CASSDTRQGNQPQHF.

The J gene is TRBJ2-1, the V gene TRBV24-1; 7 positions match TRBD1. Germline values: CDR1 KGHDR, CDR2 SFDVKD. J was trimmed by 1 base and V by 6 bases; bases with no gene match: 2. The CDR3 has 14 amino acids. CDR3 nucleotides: TGTGCCACCAGTACAGGGGAATCCTACAATGAGCAGTTCTTC. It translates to CATSTGESYNEQFF.